A single sample gave rise to the 14 T cell receptor beta chains below, sequenced in a study of OX40 agonist ivuxolimab in advanced cancers. Produced via immunoSEQ multiplex PCR; TCRdb's table is partial and in-frame only. Among fewer than 130,000 clones listed, approximately 89% were seen once. The sample in question was CD4+ or CD8+ T cells sorted from blood, obtained in a trial of the OX40 agonist ivuxolimab. Every receptor here comes from an adult with an advanced solid tumor such as melanoma, head and neck, liver or kidney cancer.

V is TRBV4-3 and J is TRBJ2-1; TRBD1 or TRBD2 may be the D gene (5 bases each). Germline loops: CDR1 LGHNA, CDR2 YSLEER. CDR3 length: 17 residues. With 4 bases removed from V and 0 bases from J, the gap between germline ends came to 16 bases. CDR3 loop: CASSPFLGEFSYNEQFF. DNA for the CDR3: TGCGCCAGCAGCCCGTTTTTGGGGGAGTTCTCCTACAATGAGCAGTTCTTC.

This clone has only one observation. The CDR3: CASSSGQVSYEQYF. The CDR3 nucleotides read TGTGCCAGCAGTTCGGGGCAGGTCTCCTACGAGCAGTACTTC. This chain connects TRBV6-5 to TRBJ2-7; D is perhaps TRBD1 or TRBD2 (5 bases each). Trimming stripped 4 bases from V and 0 bases from J, with 10 bases between. Germline V CDR1 and CDR2: MNHEY, SVGAGI. The CDR3 extends over 14 amino acids.

CDR3 amino acids: CASSQAGYGGETQYF. The CDR3, as DNA: TGTGCCAGCAGCCAGGCTGGCTACGGCGGGGAGACCCAGTACTTC. The J gene is TRBJ2-5, the V gene TRBV7-8; a possible D gene is TRBD2 (5 bases). V lost 5 bases, J lost 5 bases, and 18 bases lay in between. Looked up from germline, CDR1 is SGHVS and CDR2 is FQNEAQ. This CDR3 has 15 amino acids.

The rearrangement links TRBV19 to TRBJ1-5, with D maybe TRBD1 (6 bases). V was cut by 3 bases and J by 7 bases, with 13 bases left in between. Germline CDR1 LNHDA, CDR2 SQIVND (reference sequence). The length of the CDR3 is 14 residues. CDR3 sequence (DNA): TGTGCCAGTAGTATCGCAGGGGTGGACCAGCCCCAGCATTTT. This sequence encodes CASSIAGVDQPQHF.

The rearrangement links TRBV19 to TRBJ1-2, with a tentative D call TRBD1 (6 bases). CDR3 length: 14 residues. The germline V gene has CDR1 LNHDA and CDR2 SQIVND (reference sequence). Deletions cut 4 bases from V and 5 bases from J, with 14 bases between. This CDR3 reads CASSTQGRFYGYTF. The DNA of the CDR3 is TGTGCCAGTAGTACCCAGGGGAGATTTTATGGCTACACCTTC.

The chain has TRBV27 and TRBJ2-2; TRBD2 matches 11 bases. The CDR3 has 17 amino acids. Germline CDR1 and CDR2: MNHEY and SMNVEV (reference sequence). Trimming took 5 bases from V and 2 from J; bases not matched to a gene: 7. The CDR3 protein is CASSLQLAGANTGELFF. The CDR3 DNA sequence: TGTGCCAGCAGTCTACAACTAGCGGGAGCTAACACCGGGGAGCTGTTTTTT.

The chain has TRBV9 and TRBJ2-1; unclear D gene. Germline CDR1 is SGDLS and CDR2 is YYNGEE. The CDR3 sequence is 14 residues long. V was shortened by 4 bases and J by 8 bases, with 16 bases between the two germline ends. This chain's CDR3 is CASSFQSFTDEQFF. CDR3 in DNA: TGTGCCAGCAGCTTCCAGTCTTTTACGGATGAGCAGTTCTTC.

With respect to this clone: One end of the junction does not line up with germline, which may come from a read error. This chain connects TRBV7-9 to TRBJ2-7, with D possibly TRBD1 on 6 matching bases. Germline V gene data show CDR1 as SEHNR and CDR2 as FQNEAQ (reference sequence). The CDR3 is 13 residues long. The CDR3 sequence: CASSWPGQIKEDF. The CDR3 nucleotides read TGTGCCAGCAGCTGGCCGGGACAAATTAAGGAGGACTTC.

This chain joins TRBV5-1 and TRBJ1-1, with a tentative D call TRBD1 (6 bases). From germline, CDR1 is SGHRS and CDR2 YFSETQ. This CDR3 has 14 amino acids. Deletions cut 4 bases from V and 2 bases from J, with 12 bases between. CDR3 residues: CASSLARGNTEAFF. For the CDR3, the DNA is TGCGCCAGCAGCCTGGCCAGGGGAAACACTGAAGCTTTCTTT.

V and J are TRBV2 and TRBJ2-7, with a possible D match to TRBD2 (6 bases). The CDR3 extends over 14 amino acids. The ends were cut back, 7 bases at V and 4 bases at J, with 17 bases in the middle. Looked up from germline, CDR1 is SNHLY and CDR2 is FYNNEI. The DNA for the CDR3 is TGTGCCAGCAAGACAATTACCGGGGGTTACGAGCAGTACTTC. Protein: CASKTITGGYEQYF. Looking up the rest from reference TRBV2 and TRBJ2-7 gives the full variable domain: EPEVTQTPSHQVTQMGQEVILRCVPISNHLYFYWYRQILGQKVEFLVSFYNNEISEKSEIFDDQFSVERPDGSNFTLKIRSTKLEDSAMYFCASKTITGGYEQYFGPGTRLTVT.

The chain links TRBV30 to TRBJ1-1; a possible D gene is TRBD1 (5 bases). Trimming took off 4 bases at V and 1 base at J, with 19 bases between the two ends. This CDR3 is 16 amino acids long. Germline CDR1 is GTSNPN and CDR2 is SVGIG (reference sequence). The CDR3 DNA follows: TGTGCCTGGAACCACCGAGGGCAGGGTAGGAACACTGAAGCTTTCTTT. Translating it yields CAWNHRGQGRNTEAFF. Full variable domain (rest looked up from reference TRBV30 and TRBJ1-1): SQTIHQWPATLVQPVGSPLSLECTVEGTSNPNLYWYRQAAGRGLQLLFYSVGIGQISSEVPQNLSASRPQDRQFILSSKKLLLSDSGFYLCAWNHRGQGRNTEAFFGQGTRLTVV.

This chain links TRBV7-9 with TRBJ2-3, with 7 bases fitting TRBD1. With V trimmed by 2 bases and J by 4 bases, 12 bases remained unmatched. Germline CDR1 SEHNR, CDR2 FQNEAQ (reference sequence). This CDR3 region has 17 residues. In nucleotides, the CDR3 is TGTGCCAGCAGCTTACCTCGAGTAGGGGGCAAAGCAGATACGCAGTATTTT. Its translation: CASSLPRVGGKADTQYF.

V is TRBV6-6 and J is TRBJ2-2, with unresolved D. Looked up from germline, CDR1 is MNHNY and CDR2 is SVGAGI (reference sequence). V was clipped by 2 bases and J by 2 bases, with 6 bases between them. This CDR3 spans 14 amino acids. The CDR3, as DNA: TGTGCCAGCAGTTACGGTGCCAACACCGGGGAGCTGTTTTTT. It is translated as CASSYGANTGELFF.

The chain joins TRBV27 to TRBJ1-1, with no clear D. Germline V gene data show CDR1 as MNHEY and CDR2 as SMNVEV (reference sequence). The length of the CDR3 is 12 residues. Trimming took off 4 bases at V and 3 bases at J, with 6 bases between the two ends. Here the CDR3 reads CASSWGDTEAFF. CDR3 bases: TGTGCCAGCAGTTGGGGTGACACTGAAGCTTTCTTT.